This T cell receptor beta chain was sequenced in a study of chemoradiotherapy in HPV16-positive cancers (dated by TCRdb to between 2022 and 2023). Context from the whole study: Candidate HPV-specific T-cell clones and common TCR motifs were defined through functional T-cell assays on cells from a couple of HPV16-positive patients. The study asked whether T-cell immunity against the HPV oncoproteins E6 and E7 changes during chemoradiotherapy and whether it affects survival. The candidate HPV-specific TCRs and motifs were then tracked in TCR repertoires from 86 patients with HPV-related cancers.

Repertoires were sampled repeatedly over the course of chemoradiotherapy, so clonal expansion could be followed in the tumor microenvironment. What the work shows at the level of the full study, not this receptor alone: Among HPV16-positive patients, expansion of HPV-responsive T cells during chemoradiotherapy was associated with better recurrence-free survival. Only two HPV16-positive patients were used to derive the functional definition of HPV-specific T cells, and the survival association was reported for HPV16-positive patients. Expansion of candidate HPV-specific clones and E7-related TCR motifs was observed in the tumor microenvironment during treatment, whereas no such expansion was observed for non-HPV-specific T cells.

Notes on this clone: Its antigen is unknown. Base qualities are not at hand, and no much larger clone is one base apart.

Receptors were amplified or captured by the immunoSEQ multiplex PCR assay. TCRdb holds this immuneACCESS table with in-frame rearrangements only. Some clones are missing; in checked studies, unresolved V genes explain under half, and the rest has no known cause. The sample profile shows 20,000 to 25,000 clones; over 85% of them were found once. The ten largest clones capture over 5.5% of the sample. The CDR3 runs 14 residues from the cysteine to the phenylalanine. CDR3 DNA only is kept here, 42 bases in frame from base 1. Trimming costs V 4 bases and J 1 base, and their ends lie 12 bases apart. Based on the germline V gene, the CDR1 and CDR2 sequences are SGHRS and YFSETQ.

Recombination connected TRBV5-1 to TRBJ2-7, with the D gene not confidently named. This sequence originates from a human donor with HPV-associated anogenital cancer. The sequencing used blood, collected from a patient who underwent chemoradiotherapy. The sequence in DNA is TGCGCCAGCAGCCCTCTGGGTACGTCCTACGAGCAGTACTTC. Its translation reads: CASSPLGTSYEQYF.